The rows below give T cell receptor beta chains drawn from one sample of a study of cytomegalovirus exposure and HLA in healthy donors. Produced via immunoSEQ multiplex PCR; TCRdb's table is partial and in-frame only. Here the sample spans some 120,000 clones, around 75% being singletons. The sample consisted of PBMCs. The origin of the receptors is a woman aged 18-29 years in good health and CMV-seronegative. Both conserved end residues are trimmed from each CDR3. A D gene is named only where the DNA matches it firmly.

j_call | v_call | d_call | cdr3_aa
TRBJ1-5 | TRBV10-3 | - | AISEESLNQPQH
TRBJ2-1 | TRBV4-2 | - | ASSQGGPTNNEQF
TRBJ2-7 | TRBV6-1 | TRBD2 | ASRRGGSGPYEQY
TRBJ1-1 | TRBV27 | - | ASSLGPHTEAF
TRBJ1-5 | TRBV19 | TRBD1 | ASSTQGAYQPQH
TRBJ2-7 | TRBV7-9 | TRBD1 | ASSPTPGQDFYEQY
TRBJ1-5 | TRBV27 | TRBD1 | ASSLSSTGTGPNSNQPQH
TRBJ1-2 | TRBV2 | TRBD1 | ASSVDQGGVGYGYT
TRBJ2-1 | TRBV5-4 | - | ASSLGMSSYNEQF
TRBJ1-1 | TRBV19 | - | ASSVGTPSTEAF
TRBJ1-1 | TRBV28 | - | ASSNRVGVEAF
TRBJ2-7 | TRBV7-9 | TRBD2 | ASSLVSPISGGSSYEQY
TRBJ1-1 | TRBV5-1 | - | ASSLTVMNTEAF
TRBJ2-1 | TRBV19 | - | ASSIDGTSSSYNEQF
TRBJ1-1 | TRBV6-5 | - | ASIPSSLNTEAF
TRBJ1-5 | TRBV19 | TRBD1 | ASSGLDRGGNQPQH
TRBJ1-1 | TRBV7-9 | TRBD1 | ASSSDRVWGTEAF
TRBJ1-1 | TRBV4-1 | - | ASSPEDSWNTEAF
TRBJ1-2 | TRBV29-1 | TRBD1 | SVEWDRTNYGYT
TRBJ2-7 | TRBV6-5 | TRBD1 | ASSSSGQGGLEQY
TRBJ2-1 | TRBV5-6 | - | ASSLQIAAYNEQF
TRBJ2-4 | TRBV6-5 | - | ASSYGPIVKNIQY
TRBJ1-2 | TRBV5-1 | - | ASRSDPRGNYGYT
TRBJ1-1 | TRBV30 | TRBD1 | AGDRTEAF
TRBJ1-2 | TRBV28 | - | ASSLGSGYGYT
TRBJ1-5 | TRBV10-3 | TRBD1 | AISGQGGNQPQH
TRBJ1-6 | TRBV7-2 | TRBD1 | ASSPRQGTHSPLH
TRBJ1-2 | TRBV18 | - | ASSIGIADSGYGYT
TRBJ1-6 | TRBV6-6 | - | ASSPQSYNSPLH
TRBJ2-3 | TRBV2 | TRBD1 | ASSEGGQGADTQY
TRBJ2-5 | TRBV5-1 | - | ASSLEDRKETQY
TRBJ1-2 | TRBV9 | TRBD1 | ASSVGDRGGIGYT
TRBJ2-7 | TRBV2 | TRBD1 | ASNRDRTYEQY
TRBJ2-3 | TRBV29-1 | TRBD2 | SHLMRAGGTDTQY
TRBJ1-5 | TRBV2 | - | ASSDGEDSNQPQH
TRBJ1-5 | TRBV5-6 | TRBD1 | ASSFGHRGDQPQH
TRBJ2-7 | TRBV28 | TRBD1 | ASSPGDRAYEQY
TRBJ1-1 | TRBV10-1 | TRBD1 | ASSESTRTGERDAGTEAF
TRBJ1-6 | TRBV6-5 | - | ASSLTAAPSKLH
TRBJ2-1 | TRBV4-1 | TRBD2 | ASSPRTSGGPSYNEQF
TRBJ1-2 | TRBV5-1 | - | ASSPQQELGNYGYT
TRBJ2-2 | TRBV6-1 | - | ASSEAAGRTGELF
TRBJ1-2 | TRBV5-1 | - | ASSPDSNYGYT
TRBJ2-2 | TRBV7-2 | - | ASSLDFTGELF
TRBJ1-2 | TRBV12-5 | - | ASGFPGQGSGYT
TRBJ1-4 | TRBV7-6 | TRBD1 | ASGHGTELF
TRBJ2-7 | TRBV7-9 | - | ASSFSAGASYEQY
TRBJ1-2 | TRBV6-6 | TRBD1 | ASDPGQGSSAYGYT
TRBJ2-3 | TRBV2 | - | ASSVEGDTQY
TRBJ2-3 | TRBV9 | TRBD2 | ASSVGLAGGTQY
TRBJ2-3 | TRBV4-1 | - | ASSQESPTRATQY
TRBJ2-3 | TRBV5-1 | TRBD1 | ASGAPGQATDTQY